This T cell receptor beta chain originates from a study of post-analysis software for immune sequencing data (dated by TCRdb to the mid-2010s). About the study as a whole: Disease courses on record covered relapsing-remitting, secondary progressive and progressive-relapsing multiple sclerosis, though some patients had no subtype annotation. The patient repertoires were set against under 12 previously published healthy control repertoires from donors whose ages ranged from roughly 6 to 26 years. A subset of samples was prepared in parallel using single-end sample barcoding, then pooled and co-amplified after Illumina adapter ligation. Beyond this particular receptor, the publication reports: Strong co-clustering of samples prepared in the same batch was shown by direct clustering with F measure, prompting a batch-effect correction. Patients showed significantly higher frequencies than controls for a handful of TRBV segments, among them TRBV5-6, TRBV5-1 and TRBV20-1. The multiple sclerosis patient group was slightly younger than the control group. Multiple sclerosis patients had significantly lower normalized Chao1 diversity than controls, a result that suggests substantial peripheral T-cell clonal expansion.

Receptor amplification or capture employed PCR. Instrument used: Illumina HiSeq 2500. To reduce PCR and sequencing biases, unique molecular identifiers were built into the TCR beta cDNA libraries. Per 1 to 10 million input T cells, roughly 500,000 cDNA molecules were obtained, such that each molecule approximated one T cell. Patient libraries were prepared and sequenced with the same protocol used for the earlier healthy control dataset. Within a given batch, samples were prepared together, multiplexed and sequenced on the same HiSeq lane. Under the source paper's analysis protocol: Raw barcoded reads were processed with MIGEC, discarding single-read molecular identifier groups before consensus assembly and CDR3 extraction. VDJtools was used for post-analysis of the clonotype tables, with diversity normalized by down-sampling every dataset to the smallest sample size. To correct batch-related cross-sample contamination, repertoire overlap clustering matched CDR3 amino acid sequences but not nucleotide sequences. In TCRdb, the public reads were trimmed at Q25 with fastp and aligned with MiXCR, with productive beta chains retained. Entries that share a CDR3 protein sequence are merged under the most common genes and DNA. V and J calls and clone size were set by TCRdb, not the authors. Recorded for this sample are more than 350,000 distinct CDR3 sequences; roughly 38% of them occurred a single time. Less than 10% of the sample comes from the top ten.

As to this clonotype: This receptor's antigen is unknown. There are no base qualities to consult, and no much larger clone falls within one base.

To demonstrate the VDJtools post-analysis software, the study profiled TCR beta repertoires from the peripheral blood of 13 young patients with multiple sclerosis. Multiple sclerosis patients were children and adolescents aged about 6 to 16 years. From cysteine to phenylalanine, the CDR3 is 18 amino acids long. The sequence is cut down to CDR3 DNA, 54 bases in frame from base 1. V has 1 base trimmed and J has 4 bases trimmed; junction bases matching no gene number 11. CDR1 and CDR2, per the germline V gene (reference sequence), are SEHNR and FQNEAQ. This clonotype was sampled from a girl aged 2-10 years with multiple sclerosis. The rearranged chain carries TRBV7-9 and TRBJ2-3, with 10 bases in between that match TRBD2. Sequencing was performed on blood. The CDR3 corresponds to CASSLDILAGLMSDTQYF. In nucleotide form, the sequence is TGTGCCAGCAGCTTAGATATACTAGCGGGATTAATGTCAGATACGCAGTATTTT.